These 3 T cell receptor beta chains came from one sample sequenced in a study of blood T cell repertoires in COVID-19. The protocol was immunoSEQ multiplex PCR, while the TCRdb copy is restricted to in-frame clones and leaves out a portion. This sample carries approximately 45,000 clones, roughly 86% of them seen once, and the ten largest clones take about 4.7%. Sequencing was performed on peripheral blood. The receptors come from a man in his forties or fifties with active COVID-19.

This clone was detected once. The chain joins TRBV11-2 to TRBJ2-7, with TRBD1 identical over 7 bases. In germline, CDR1 is SGHAT, CDR2 FQNNGV. V gave up 1 base and J gave up 3 bases; unmatched junction bases: 6. The CDR3 is 15 residues long. The CDR3 DNA is TGTGCCAGCAGCTTAGCGGGGACAGCTAACTACGAGCAGTACTTC. Amino acids: CASSLAGTANYEQYF.

This chain uses TRBV9 with TRBJ2-7; 11 bases fit TRBD2. V dropped 5 bases and J dropped 1; count of bases not matched to a gene: 5. Germline V gives CDR1 SGDLS, CDR2 YYNGEE. The CDR3 length is 15 residues. This chain's CDR3 is CASSSTSGESYEQYF. As DNA, the CDR3 is TGTGCCAGCAGTTCGACTAGCGGGGAATCCTACGAGCAGTACTTC.

This chain links TRBV5-4 with TRBJ2-7, with D tentatively TRBD2 (6 bases). The germline V gene encodes CDR1 SGHNT and CDR2 YYREEE (reference sequence). Trimming removed 4 bases at V and 5 bases at J, with 10 bases between. This CDR3 spans 12 amino acids. CDR3 protein: CASSGRHHEQYF. DNA for the CDR3: TGTGCCAGCAGCGGGAGGCACCACGAGCAGTACTTC.